A single T cell receptor (beta chain) is shown here with its context. Its antigen is unidentified. A much more abundant neighbour one base away suggests this may be a read error. These data originate in a study of tumor and adjacent non-tumor tissue in lung cancer. Study details: The cohort had 12 to 13 adenocarcinoma, a couple of squamous cell and 1 small cell patients. The patients, 10 men and five or six women, were about 31 to 80 with stage I to III disease.

This sample's RNA came from whole unsorted tissue. More than 3 cm separated this lung sample from the edge of the tumor. Between August and November 2014, newly diagnosed, chemotherapy-naive lung cancer patients underwent thoracic surgery in China. Germline V gene sequence: CDR1 MGHRA, CDR2 YSYEKL. The CDR3 has 15 residues. V shed 7 bases and J 4 bases; nucleotides not matched to a gene: 9. A modified ARM-PCR protocol with three rounds of nested PCR amplified TCRbeta. TCRdb fed the multiplex PCR reads into MiXCR, producing one record per CDR3 protein. The table lists 60,000 to 80,000 distinct CDR3 sequences, around 70% of them singletons. Overall study results and limits: TCR diversity was significantly greater in tumor than normal lung tissue.

The chain links TRBV4-1 to TRBJ1-5; 8 positions agree with TRBD1. Specimen: distant non-tumor lung tissue. The sequence was obtained from a woman aged 45-59 years with non-small cell lung cancer. The DNA of the CDR3 is TGCGCCAGCAACCAGGGGACAGGCCTAAATCAGCCCCAGCATTTT. This translates into CASNQGTGLNQPQHF.